Listed here are 28 T cell receptor beta chains from one sample, sequenced in a study of OX40 agonist ivuxolimab in advanced cancers. Method: immunoSEQ multiplex PCR; TCRdb's copy keeps in-frame clones and lacks some. The profile shows about 25,000 clones, 80% to 90% of them singletons. The material was CD4+ or CD8+ T cells sorted from blood, obtained in a trial of the OX40 agonist ivuxolimab. Receptors were obtained from an adult with an advanced solid tumor such as melanoma, head and neck, liver or kidney cancer.

This sequence joins TRBV27 and TRBJ2-7; D possibly uses TRBD1 or TRBD2 (5 bases each). V was clipped by 4 bases and J by 4 bases, with 5 bases between them. This CDR3 has 11 residues. The germline V gene encodes CDR1 MNHEY and CDR2 SMNVEV (reference sequence). The CDR3 reads CASSWGYEQYF. The DNA for the CDR3 is TGTGCCAGCAGTTGGGGGTACGAGCAGTACTTC.

The chain combines TRBV4-1 with TRBJ1-1; tentative D call: TRBD1 (6 bases). Germline lookup yields CDR1 MGHRA and CDR2 YSYEKL. The CDR3 has 15 amino acids. Trimming removed 0 bases at V and 5 bases at J, with 13 bases between. DNA for the CDR3: TGCGCCAGCAGCCAAGATTCAGGGGCTAAAACTGAAGCTTTCTTT. Residues: CASSQDSGAKTEAFF.

The CDR3, as DNA: TGTGCCAGCAGTTACTTGGGACGGGGTCGTGGGACGCAGTATTTT. Protein product: CASSYLGRGRGTQYF. The chain joins TRBV6-6 to TRBJ2-3; perhaps D is TRBD1 or TRBD2 (5 bases each). In germline, CDR1 is MNHNY, CDR2 SVGAGI (reference sequence). The CDR3 has 15 residues. The V end lost 1 base, the J end lost 9 bases, and 17 bases lay between the germline ends.

The rearrangement links TRBV4-1 to TRBJ2-1; 8 bases agree with TRBD2. The CDR3 has 17 residues. Germline CDR1 is MGHRA and CDR2 is YSYEKL. The trim removed 0 bases at V and 0 bases at J, leaving 4 bases unmatched. CDR3: CASSQDSSGISYNEQFF. CDR3 DNA: TGCGCCAGCAGCCAAGATAGTAGCGGGATCTCCTACAATGAGCAGTTCTTC.

The gene calls are TRBV27 and TRBJ1-4; perhaps TRBD1 as D (5 bases). The CDR3 covers 14 residues. Germline V gene data show CDR1 as MNHEY and CDR2 as SMNVEV (reference sequence). V lost 5 bases to trimming and J lost 4 bases, with 11 bases between them. The CDR3 DNA follows: TGTGCCAGCAGTCAGGGACTCTATAATGAAAAACTGTTTTTT. This encodes CASSQGLYNEKLFF.

The rearrangement joins TRBV7-6 to TRBJ1-1; D not certain. V lost 5 bases and J lost 1, with 11 bases in between. Germline V gene sequence: CDR1 SGHVS, CDR2 FNYEAQ. The CDR3 loop spans 14 amino acids. The CDR3 here is CASSQRPENTEAFF. CDR3 DNA: TGTGCCAGCAGCCAAAGGCCAGAGAACACTGAAGCTTTCTTT.

The chain employs TRBV27 and TRBJ1-1; D remains ambiguous. CDR3 length equals 15 residues. The ends were cut back, 5 bases at V and 3 bases at J, with 16 bases in the middle. CDR1 and CDR2 (germline): MNHEY, SMNVEV (reference sequence). CDR3 protein: CASSQNPGRHTEAFF. DNA for the CDR3: TGTGCCAGCAGTCAAAACCCGGGGAGGCACACTGAAGCTTTCTTT.

The J gene is TRBJ2-3, the V gene TRBV7-9, with 11 nucleotides matching TRBD2. Trimming cost V 5 bases and J 1 base; bases outside gene matches: 2. The CDR3 is 15 residues long. Germline V CDR1 and CDR2: SEHNR, FQNEAQ (reference sequence). CDR3 sequence (DNA): TGTGCCAGCAGCCTTAGCGGGAGGGGCACAGATACGCAGTATTTT. It codes for CASSLSGRGTDTQYF.

The chain has TRBV28 and TRBJ2-3; 11 bases fit TRBD2. The CDR3 extends over 16 amino acids. From germline, CDR1 is MDHEN and CDR2 SYDVKM. V lost 5 bases and J lost 4; bases outside the gene matches: 8. The CDR3 sequence is CASSPRTSGRADTQYF. The DNA for the CDR3 is TGTGCCAGCAGTCCGCGGACTAGCGGGCGAGCAGATACGCAGTATTTT.

This chain connects TRBV7-8 to TRBJ1-2; D is uncertain. V lost 5 bases to trimming and J lost 2 bases, with 18 bases between them. This CDR3 contains 16 residues. From germline, CDR1 is SGHVS and CDR2 FQNEAQ. The CDR3: CASSPTPGARNYGYTF. The CDR3 nucleotides read TGTGCCAGCAGCCCAACTCCAGGCGCCAGAAACTATGGCTACACCTTC.

The chain recombines TRBV4-3 with TRBJ2-7; D remains unclear. The germline gives CDR1 LGHNA, CDR2 YSLEER. V dropped 1 base and J dropped 3 bases, with 13 bases sitting between them. The CDR3 spans 15 residues. Here the CDR3 DNA reads TGCGCCAGCAGCCAAGGGGTCTCCTTCGACTACGAGCAGTACTTC. This sequence encodes CASSQGVSFDYEQYF.

There are a few counts of this clone. This chain links TRBV21-1 with TRBJ2-7; the table's D call, TRBD2, was not checked against the DNA. TRBV21-1 corresponds to a pseudogene. This CDR3 has 18 amino acids. In DNA, the CDR3 is TGTGCCAGCAGCTCTCCTTGTAGCGGGGGGCTTTCTTTCTACGAGCAGTACTTC. Translation: CASSSPCSGGLSFYEQYF.

This chain links TRBV28 with TRBJ2-5, with TRBD1 matching over 8 bases. The J call may be wrong; the DNA end is better matched by TRBJ2-7. Germline lookup yields CDR1 MDHEN and CDR2 SYDVKM. The CDR3 runs 16 residues. CDR3 coding DNA: TGTGCCAGCACTACCCCTCGGACAGGGATGGTTTACGAGCAGTACTTC. It specifies CASTTPRTGMVYEQYF.

The chain recombines TRBV10-3 with TRBJ2-3; possible D gene TRBD2, 6 bases. V shed 3 bases and J shed 1 base, with 11 bases lying between them. The CDR3 is 15 residues long. Germline CDR1 and CDR2: ENHRY and SYGVKD. CDR3 sequence reads: CAISDSLAGTDTQYF. The CDR3 DNA reads as TGTGCCATCAGTGACTCGTTAGCGGGCACAGATACGCAGTATTTT.

This clone was detected once. The genes are TRBV4-2 and TRBJ1-2; 7 bases map to TRBD1. CDR1 LGHNA and CDR2 YNFKEQ come from the germline V gene. The ends lost 5 bases at V and 4 bases at J; junction bases unmatched: 4. The CDR3 length is 13 residues. This chain's CDR3 is CASSFGTVYGYTF. The CDR3 nucleotides are TGTGCCAGCAGCTTCGGGACAGTCTATGGCTACACCTTC.

The rearrangement joins TRBV29-1 to TRBJ2-5; 7 nucleotides agree with TRBD2. Germline assignment: CDR1 SQVTM and CDR2 ANQGSEA. The CDR3 is made up of 14 amino acids. Trimming cost V 8 bases and J 1 base; bases outside gene matches: 10. The DNA of the CDR3 is TGCAGCTCCCCGGCGGGAGAGCCCCAAGAGACCCAGTACTTC. This gives the protein CSSPAGEPQETQYF.

The chain carries TRBV5-1 and TRBJ2-2; D possibly corresponds to TRBD1 (6 bases). Germline CDR1 reads SGHRS; CDR2 reads YFSETQ. V lost 2 bases to trimming and J lost 7 bases, with 15 bases between them. This CDR3 comprises 15 residues. The CDR3 region is CASSFRGQQGGELFF. The CDR3, as DNA: TGCGCCAGCAGCTTCAGAGGACAGCAAGGCGGGGAGCTGTTTTTT.

The chain employs TRBV23-1 and TRBJ2-4; 9 nucleotides line up with TRBD2. TRBV23-1 has ORF status, its function being uncertain. V lost 6 bases and J lost 3; bases outside the gene matches: 6. This CDR3 region has 15 residues. CDR3 nucleotides: TGCGCCAGCAGCCCCGATAGCGGGAGCAAAAACATTCAGTACTTC. It specifies CASSPDSGSKNIQYF.

The chain is built from TRBV19 and TRBJ1-2; D not resolved. CDR3 length: 12 residues. Between the trimmed V and J ends, which lost 11 bases and 0 bases, there was a span of 10 bases. Germline V gene data show CDR1 as LNHDA and CDR2 as SQIVND (reference sequence). CDR3 amino acids: CAARGANYGYTF. The DNA for the CDR3 is TGTGCCGCGCGGGGTGCTAACTATGGCTACACCTTC.

V and J are TRBV7-9 and TRBJ2-1, with D possibly TRBD1 on 6 matching bases. Germline V gene lookup returns CDR1 SEHNR and CDR2 FQNEAQ (reference sequence). Trimming left V 1 base short and J 12 bases short, with 19 bases between. The CDR3 has 15 residues. This CDR3 is CASSLEQGILIGQFF. CDR3 sequence (DNA): TGTGCCAGCAGCTTAGAACAGGGAATTCTCATTGGGCAGTTCTTC.

The chain is built from TRBV27 and TRBJ2-7; D possibly corresponds to TRBD2 (6 bases). Germline CDR1 and CDR2: MNHEY and SMNVEV (reference sequence). The length of the CDR3 is 15 residues. Trimming removed 6 bases at V and 0 bases at J, with 15 bases between. CDR3 loop: CASRLRGFPSYEQYF. In DNA, the CDR3 is TGTGCCAGCAGGCTCCGGGGGTTTCCCTCCTACGAGCAGTACTTC.

V usage is TRBV4-1 and J usage is TRBJ2-5; TRBD1 might be the D (5 bases). Trimming left V 2 bases short and J 4 bases short, with 14 bases between. Germline V lookup: CDR1 MGHRA, CDR2 YSYEKL. This CDR3 has 15 residues. The CDR3 nucleotides read TGCGCCAGCAGCCAACGTAATCAGGGATTAGAGACCCAGTACTTC. It encodes CASSQRNQGLETQYF.

This clone was seen only a few times. The rearrangement joins TRBV5-4 to TRBJ2-1; either TRBD1 or TRBD2 may fit D (6 bases each). The CDR3 is made up of 15 amino acids. V was pared by 1 base and J by 7 bases, with 15 bases between. From germline, CDR1 is SGHNT and CDR2 YYREEE (reference sequence). The DNA of the CDR3 is TGTGCCAGCAGCTTGAGGGGGGCGGAGCGAAATGAGCAGTTCTTC. Protein: CASSLRGAERNEQFF. Variable domain in full (rest from reference TRBV5-4 and TRBJ2-1): ETGVTQSPTHLIKTRGQQVTLRCSSQSGHNTVSWYQQALGQGPQFIFQYYREEENGRGNFPPRFSGLQFPNYSSELNVNALELDDSALYLCASSLRGAERNEQFFGPGTRLTVL.

V and J are TRBV9 and TRBJ1-5; possible D gene TRBD1, 5 bases. Trimming removed 1 base at V and 8 bases at J, with 10 bases between. CDR1 and CDR2 (germline): SGDLS, YYNGEE. There are 13 residues in the CDR3. The CDR3 sequence is CASSVRDQEPQHF. The DNA of the CDR3 is TGTGCCAGCAGCGTAAGGGACCAAGAGCCCCAGCATTTT.

The gene calls are TRBV5-1 and TRBJ2-3; 8 bases match TRBD1. This CDR3 spans 15 amino acids. Germline CDR1 SGHRS, CDR2 YFSETQ. V was clipped by 4 bases and J by 2 bases; unmatched bases: 6. The CDR3 reads CASSTTGANTDTQYF. CDR3 DNA sequence: TGCGCCAGCAGCACGACAGGGGCGAACACAGATACGCAGTATTTT.

The chain links TRBV6-5 to TRBJ1-5; tentatively, D is TRBD1 (5 bases). There are 15 residues in the CDR3. The V gene's germline CDR1 is MNHEY and CDR2 SVGAGI. V lost 5 bases, J lost 1 base, and 12 bases lay in between. The CDR3 nucleotides read TGTGCCAGCAGTCACCGAGGGGACAGCAATCAGCCCCAGCATTTT. This encodes CASSHRGDSNQPQHF.

This chain joins TRBV27 and TRBJ1-1, with TRBD1 matching over 10 bases. This CDR3 contains 15 residues. CDR1 and CDR2 (germline): MNHEY, SMNVEV (reference sequence). After removal of 0 bases from V and 7 bases from J, the junction contained 5 bases not matched to a gene. CDR3 sequence reads: CASSLSKTGGSEAFF. The CDR3, as DNA: TGTGCCAGCAGTTTATCTAAGACAGGGGGCAGTGAAGCTTTCTTT.

The chain links TRBV13 to TRBJ2-7; D is ambiguous. Trimming cost V 5 bases and J 3 bases, with 11 bases left between them. The CDR3 sequence is 13 residues long. The V gene's germline CDR1 is PRHDT and CDR2 FYEKMQ (reference sequence). The CDR3 nucleotides read TGTGCCAGCAGCGGGTCCGGTTACTACGAGCAGTACTTC. Translating it yields CASSGSGYYEQYF.